These T cell receptor beta chains were read from a single sample in a study of T-cell reconstitution after alpha-beta-depleted transplantation in children. TCRdb independently ran MiXCR on the PCR reads; one entry per CDR3 protein. This table holds nearly 550,000 distinct CDR3 sequences, around 20% found once. Sequenced here: PBMCs from the stem cell graft donor, sampled from the stem cell graft. These TCRs come from a human donor who donated a stem cell graft to a child with acute lymphoblastic leukemia. Both conserved end residues are trimmed from each CDR3.

V,CDR3
TRBV7-9,ASSLGVKGHTEAF
TRBV10-3,AISVSAGGAYEQY
TRBV18,ASSPFPRRKPLYEQY
TRBV10-3,AISEGLGVSYNEQF
TRBV6-5,ASSSSLAVNEQF
TRBV12-3/TRBV12-4,ASSFPGQGAT
TRBV18,ASSPRGGREETQY
TRBV27,ASRRQGANQPQH
TRBV5-1,ASSWPTSGRLTDTQY
TRBV5-5,ASSLEQQSIYGYT
TRBV29-1,SVESGTTEAF
TRBV4-2,ASSQDGLAGGNEQF
TRBV11-2,ASSLDSGRASDTQY
TRBV20-1,SAVLQGSYCSYNEQF
TRBV20-1,SARDLDGVSPQH
TRBV5-1,ASSLALADNEQF
TRBV20-1,SEPGLKAF
TRBV3-1,ASSGTSGTPSYNEQF
TRBV4-1,ASSQLAGVRAYEQY
TRBV20-1,SAPGRGNTEAF
TRBV5-1,ASAAGMSSGANVLT
TRBV29-1,SVGTYEQY
TRBV7-9,ASSLVGVNEKLF
TRBV10-3,AISESRDHYTGELF
TRBV30,AWPRGNEQY
TRBV29-1,SGGRGEEQF
TRBV12-3/TRBV12-4,ASMGLVERELF
TRBV11-1,ASSFVNSTSGRSKEQF
TRBV6-1,ASSRTGNNYGYT
TRBV27,ASSPQYPGVGTEAF
TRBV6-4,ASSDQVTDTQY
TRBV5-1,ASSWIPGHLQETQY
TRBV7-2,ASSFLLGGTTEAF